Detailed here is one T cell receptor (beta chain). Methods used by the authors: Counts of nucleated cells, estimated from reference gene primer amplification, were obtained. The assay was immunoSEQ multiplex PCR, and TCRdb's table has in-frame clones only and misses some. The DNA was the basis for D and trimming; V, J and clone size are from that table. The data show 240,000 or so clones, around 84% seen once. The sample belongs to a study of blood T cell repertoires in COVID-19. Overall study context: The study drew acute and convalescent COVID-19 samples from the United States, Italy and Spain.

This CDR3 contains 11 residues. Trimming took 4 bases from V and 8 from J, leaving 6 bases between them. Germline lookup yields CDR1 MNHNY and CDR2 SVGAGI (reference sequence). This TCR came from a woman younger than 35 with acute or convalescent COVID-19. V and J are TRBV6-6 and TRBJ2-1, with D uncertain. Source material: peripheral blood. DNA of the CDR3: TGTGCCAGCAGTTTGGGCTATGAGCAGTTCTTC. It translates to CASSLGYEQFF.